This T cell receptor beta chain is drawn from a study of blood T cell repertoires in COVID-19. Study context: T cells, B-cell-depleted T cells, or PBMCs provided the cDNA or gDNA that served as material.

Repertoires were generated with immunoSEQ multiplex PCR, while TCRdb's copy carries only in-frame clones and drops some. Of under 250,000 clones detected, more than 70% appear once; the ten largest clones hold approximately 4.6%. This clone was seen a few times. No conserved phenylalanine or tryptophan is present at the end of the CDR3, so a read error is the likely explanation. The DNA is omitted, as the CDR3 cannot be located on it reliably, and the CDR3 follows TCRdb's listing. Germline V CDR1 and CDR2: SGHRS, YFSETQ. Including both end residues, the CDR3 is 9 amino acids long. This chain connects TRBV5-1 to TRBJ1-2; the table gives TRBD1 as D, unverified against the DNA. The material sequenced was PBMCs or T cells enriched from blood (not recorded which). The TCR comes from a man under 40 with acute COVID-19. The chain's CDR3 is CASSWTGFR.